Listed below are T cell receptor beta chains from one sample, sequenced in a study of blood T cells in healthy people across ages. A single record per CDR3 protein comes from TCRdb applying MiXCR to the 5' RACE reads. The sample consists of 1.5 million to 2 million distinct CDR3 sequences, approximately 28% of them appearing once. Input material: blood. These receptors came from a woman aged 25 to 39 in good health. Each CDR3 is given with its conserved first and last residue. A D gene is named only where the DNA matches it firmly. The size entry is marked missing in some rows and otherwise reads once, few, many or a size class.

CDR3nt: TGTGCCACCAGTGATCCGACTAGCGGGGGAGGCGGTGGAGAGACCCAGTACTTC; CDR3aa: CATSDPTSGGGGGETQYF; v_gene: TRBV24-1; j_gene: TRBJ2-5; d_gene: TRBD2; abundance: many
CDR3nt: TGTGCCAGCAACCACAGGGGTTCCACAGATACGCAGTATTTT; CDR3aa: CASNHRGSTDTQYF; v_gene: TRBV7-2; j_gene: TRBJ2-3; d_gene: TRBD1; abundance: NA
CDR3nt: TGTGCCAGTCGCGGGGGGGGAACTAGCACAGATACGCAGTATTTT; CDR3aa: CASRGGGTSTDTQYF; v_gene: TRBV28; j_gene: TRBJ2-3; d_gene: TRBD2; abundance: many
CDR3nt: TGTGCCAGCAGCGCCCACGGACAGGGGACGCAGTATTTT; CDR3aa: CASSAHGQGTQYF; v_gene: TRBV7-9; j_gene: TRBJ2-3; d_gene: TRBD1; abundance: NA
CDR3nt: TGTGCCAGCAGCTCCGGGGGGTCTAAATACGAGCAGTACTTC; CDR3aa: CASSSGGSKYEQYF; v_gene: TRBV7-9; j_gene: TRBJ2-7; d_gene: TRBD2; abundance: many
CDR3nt: TGTGCCAGCAGTTACTCCCGAGGGGAGGCCCAGTACTTC; CDR3aa: CASSYSRGEAQYF; v_gene: TRBV6-2/TRBV6-3; j_gene: TRBJ2-5; d_gene: NA; abundance: few
CDR3nt: TGTGCCAGCAGTTACTCGCGGGGAGGGAAGACCCAGTACTTC; CDR3aa: CASSYSRGGKTQYF; v_gene: TRBV6-5; j_gene: TRBJ2-5; d_gene: TRBD2; abundance: many
CDR3nt: TGCAGTGCTATGTGGACTAGCGGGACGAACAATGAGCAGTTCTTC; CDR3aa: CSAMWTSGTNNEQFF; v_gene: TRBV20-1; j_gene: TRBJ2-1; d_gene: TRBD2; abundance: few
CDR3nt: TGCAGTGCTCTGGGCAGGACCCAAGAGACCCAGTACTTC; CDR3aa: CSALGRTQETQYF; v_gene: TRBV20-1; j_gene: TRBJ2-5; d_gene: NA; abundance: few
CDR3nt: TGTGCCAGCAGCTTGTTCCGGACAGGGGGACAAGAGACCCAGTACTTC; CDR3aa: CASSLFRTGGQETQYF; v_gene: TRBV7-6; j_gene: TRBJ2-5; d_gene: TRBD1; abundance: few
CDR3nt: TGTGCCAGCAGTTTAGTTTCGGACATCGATCAGCCCCAGCATTTT; CDR3aa: CASSLVSDIDQPQHF; v_gene: TRBV27; j_gene: TRBJ1-5; d_gene: NA; abundance: NA
CDR3nt: TGCAGTGCTAGAGATGGGACTAGCGGGAGGGAGACCCAGTACTTC; CDR3aa: CSARDGTSGRETQYF; v_gene: TRBV20-1; j_gene: TRBJ2-5; d_gene: TRBD2; abundance: few
CDR3nt: TGCGCCAGCAGCCGGGGACGGAATCTGAACACCATATATTTT; CDR3aa: CASSRGRNLNTIYF; v_gene: TRBV4-1; j_gene: TRBJ1-3; d_gene: NA; abundance: NA
CDR3nt: TGTGCCAGTACTCCTATTTCGGGAGGGGGTATCACTGAAGCTTTCTTT; CDR3aa: CASTPISGGGITEAFF; v_gene: TRBV19; j_gene: TRBJ1-1; d_gene: NA; abundance: NA
CDR3nt: TGTGCCAGCAGCGCCCTAGGAATCCCTACGCAGTATTTT; CDR3aa: CASSALGIPTQYF; v_gene: TRBV11-2; j_gene: TRBJ2-3; d_gene: NA; abundance: NA
CDR3nt: TGCGCCAGCAGCCCCAGTCCCGGCCGAGAGACCCAGTACTTC; CDR3aa: CASSPSPGRETQYF; v_gene: TRBV5-1; j_gene: TRBJ2-5; d_gene: NA; abundance: many
CDR3nt: TGCGCCAGCAGCTACCTAGAGACAGGGAAGGCTTTGTTCTTC; CDR3aa: CASSYLETGKALFF; v_gene: TRBV5-1; j_gene: TRBJ2-1; d_gene: TRBD1; abundance: NA
CDR3nt: TGCAGCGTTGGTCCCGCAGGTGGGCTAAATGAAAAACTGTTTTTT; CDR3aa: CSVGPAGGLNEKLFF; v_gene: TRBV29-1; j_gene: TRBJ1-4; d_gene: NA; abundance: few
CDR3nt: TGTGCCACTAACAGGGGGTGGGATTACAATGAGCAGTTCTTC; CDR3aa: CATNRGWDYNEQFF; v_gene: TRBV19; j_gene: TRBJ2-1; d_gene: TRBD1; abundance: few
CDR3nt: TGTGCCAGCTCACCCCGCACGGTTAGGGGAACTAATTCACCCCTCCACTTT; CDR3aa: CASSPRTVRGTNSPLHF; v_gene: TRBV18; j_gene: TRBJ1-6; d_gene: NA; abundance: few
CDR3nt: TGTGCCAGCTCACCACGCCTGACTAGCGGGAGTGGAAACATTCAGTACTTC; CDR3aa: CASSPRLTSGSGNIQYF; v_gene: TRBV18; j_gene: TRBJ2-4; d_gene: TRBD2; abundance: few
CDR3nt: TGTGCCAGGAGGTATCTAGCCAAAAACATTCAGTACTTC; CDR3aa: CARRYLAKNIQYF; v_gene: TRBV12-3/TRBV12-4; j_gene: TRBJ2-4; d_gene: NA; abundance: many
CDR3nt: TGTGCCAGCAGCAAAGGGACCGAAAACATTCAGTACTTC; CDR3aa: CASSKGTENIQYF; v_gene: TRBV7-2; j_gene: TRBJ2-4; d_gene: NA; abundance: NA
CDR3nt: TGTGCCAGCAGCCAGGGGGTAGGGGGCTTCAATGAGCAGTTCTTC; CDR3aa: CASSQGVGGFNEQFF; v_gene: TRBV7-3; j_gene: TRBJ2-1; d_gene: TRBD1; abundance: NA
CDR3nt: TGCAGCGTAGACCGGGACAGGGCTGGAGACATTCAGTACTTC; CDR3aa: CSVDRDRAGDIQYF; v_gene: TRBV29-1; j_gene: TRBJ2-4; d_gene: TRBD1; abundance: many
CDR3nt: TGTGCCAGCAGTCCCTCTAAGACTGAAGCTTTCTTT; CDR3aa: CASSPSKTEAFF; v_gene: TRBV6-6; j_gene: TRBJ1-1; d_gene: NA; abundance: NA
CDR3nt: TGTGCCAGCAGTTTGGGGGGACCCTACGAGCAGGACTTC; CDR3aa: CASSLGGPYEQDF; v_gene: TRBV28; j_gene: TRBJ2-7; d_gene: NA; abundance: NA
CDR3nt: TGTGCCAGCTCACCACCCAATGGGCGTAGCAATCAGCCCCAGCATTTT; CDR3aa: CASSPPNGRSNQPQHF; v_gene: TRBV18; j_gene: TRBJ1-5; d_gene: NA; abundance: few
CDR3nt: TGTGCCAGCAGCCCCCCGGGTTTGGCCTACAATGAGCAGTTCTTC; CDR3aa: CASSPPGLAYNEQFF; v_gene: TRBV18; j_gene: TRBJ2-1; d_gene: NA; abundance: many
CDR3nt: TGCAGTGCTAGAAGGGGGGGCATTGGGACTGAAGCTTTCTTT; CDR3aa: CSARRGGIGTEAFF; v_gene: TRBV20-1; j_gene: TRBJ1-1; d_gene: NA; abundance: NA
CDR3nt: TGTGCCTGGAGTGGGAACAGTAAAAATGGCTACACCTTC; CDR3aa: CAWSGNSKNGYTF; v_gene: TRBV30; j_gene: TRBJ1-2; d_gene: NA; abundance: NA